The rows below give T cell receptor beta chains drawn from one sample of a study of response to subunit inactivated influenza vaccine. Each CDR3 protein is one row after TCRdb ran MiXCR on the RT-PCR reads. Here the sample spans about 540,000 distinct CDR3 sequences, under 30% being singletons. These records were also assigned to another study, of T cells expressing NK-cell markers.

The specimen was CD4+ T cells sorted from PBMCs, collected 11 to 12 days after vaccination. The receptors originated from a man aged 50 to 59 who received an inactivated influenza vaccine. Each CDR3 is given with its conserved first and last residue. The listing skips clone size in some rows; elsewhere it reads once, few, many or a size class.

V gene	J gene	clone size	CDR3 protein
TRBV7-2	TRBJ2-7	few	CASSFSGVRRYEQYF
TRBV11-2	TRBJ2-7	.	CASSSLVGNSYEQYF
TRBV4-1	TRBJ2-7	few	CASSQAAFRAGGTYEQYF
TRBV11-2	TRBJ2-7	.	CASSHGLAGYEQYF
TRBV6-2/TRBV6-3	TRBJ2-7	.	CASSYPTSGISRYEQYF
TRBV27	TRBJ2-7	few	CASSLKTGAPYEQYF
TRBV4-1	TRBJ2-1	few	CASSPTGGRGQFF
TRBV5-1	TRBJ1-4	.	CASSHGSTPNEKLFF
TRBV5-1	TRBJ2-3	.	CTSSSKTDTQYF
TRBV27	TRBJ2-7	.	CASKLTAGNYEQYF
TRBV18	TRBJ2-6	many	CASSPLVRSSGANVLTF
TRBV20-1	TRBJ1-5	.	CSASPGTGGLGNQPQHF
TRBV4-1	TRBJ2-4	few	CASSQVTENIQYF
TRBV9	TRBJ1-1	few	CASSPKVMNTEAFF
TRBV5-5	TRBJ2-5	.	CASSPHLAGAQETQYF
TRBV5-1	TRBJ2-1	.	CASRRSRAGGLIEQFF
TRBV28	TRBJ2-7	few	CASSLTSLWSGRAGRSYEQYF
TRBV2	TRBJ2-5	.	CASSELVTSQETQYF
TRBV20-1	TRBJ2-7	few	CSAAGGKLYEQYF
TRBV7-9	TRBJ2-2	.	CASSLRETRGELFF
TRBV20-1	TRBJ2-1	.	CSAKLAGGVDEQFF
TRBV7-2	TRBJ1-5	.	CASSTGQGQSRNQPQHF
TRBV5-1	TRBJ2-1	few	CASSWGTDNEQFF
TRBV7-9	TRBJ2-1	few	CASRESGVSYNEQFF
TRBV29-1	TRBJ2-1	few	CSVEAFGSSYNEQFF
TRBV20-1	TRBJ1-2	.	CSVNPGQGAKTNYGYTF
TRBV12-3/TRBV12-4	TRBJ2-7	.	CASSFRGEPPYEQYF
TRBV12-3/TRBV12-4	TRBJ1-4	.	CASIRQMGEKLFF
TRBV7-8	TRBJ2-1	few	CASSLVEGRWARRTNEQFF
TRBV4-3	TRBJ1-2	.	CASSQAPGGGAYGYTF
TRBV10-3	TRBJ2-2	few	CAISPRDRGRNTGELFF
TRBV7-2	TRBJ2-3	.	CASSSHPRDTQYF
TRBV4-3	TRBJ2-2	few	CASSQVVALSTVGELFF
TRBV10-3	TRBJ2-2	few	CAISEWGQGNTGELFF
TRBV3-1	TRBJ2-3	few	CASSLSPSTDTQYF
TRBV19	TRBJ1-4	few	CASSPQTATNEKLFF
TRBV29-1	TRBJ2-7	few	CSGSLVYEQYF
TRBV4-1	TRBJ1-3	.	CASSQEFGTGDGNTIHF
TRBV20-1	TRBJ1-5	few	CSAIRDTLGSGNQPQHF
TRBV11-2	TRBJ2-7	.	CASSRVAVQYF
TRBV5-1	TRBJ2-3	.	CASSLDSASTDTQYF
TRBV29-1	TRBJ1-5	many	CSVSAGTGGNQPQHF
TRBV12-3/TRBV12-4	TRBJ2-2	.	CASSFSRGSTGELFF
TRBV24-1	TRBJ1-6	few	CATSATGRFSPLHF
TRBV12-3/TRBV12-4	TRBJ2-7	.	CASSLPSTGGAYEQYF
TRBV12-3/TRBV12-4	TRBJ1-5	many	CASSPTGPSNQPQHF
TRBV7-9	TRBJ1-2	.	CASSPPGQAGGYTF
TRBV6-6	TRBJ2-7	medium-sized	CASSSRPRFQSETKSSYEQYF
TRBV7-9	TRBJ1-5	.	CASSSGQGKDQPQHF
TRBV30	TRBJ2-1	few	CAWSVQASGAYNEQFF
TRBV20-1	TRBJ2-5	few	CSASRLETQYF
TRBV6-1	TRBJ2-7	.	CASRLAGGGREQYF
TRBV9	TRBJ2-2	.	CASSPLGGPGELFF
TRBV9	TRBJ2-3	.	CASSAKTIGTDTQYF